This TCR beta chain was obtained from a study of T cells in Graves' hyperthyroidism and ophthalmopathy. RNA transcripts gave rise to amplified TCR beta CDR3 regions. HTBI primers were the set used in a first-round RT-PCR of the TCR CDR3. TCRdb itself ran the multiplex PCR reads through MiXCR, one entry per CDR3 protein. The sample gives 350,000 to 400,000 distinct CDR3 sequences, over 15% of which show up once; about 4% is in the top ten. Germline V CDR1 and CDR2: LGHDT, YNNKEL (reference sequence). The CDR3 runs to 13 residues. V was clipped by 3 bases and J by 11 bases, with 16 bases between them. In its sample, this clonotype was seen a few times. Antigen specificity is unknown. Broader study findings: Ophthalmopathy was told apart from stable hyperthyroidism by a 13 V-J model.

This chain links TRBV3-1 with TRBJ1-1; D remains unclear. This receptor was obtained from a woman between 18 and 29 years old with Graves' hyperthyroidism. Sequenced sample: blood. The CDR3 sequence: CASSQPSLQSAFF. In nucleotides, the CDR3 is TGTGCCAGCAGCCAGCCAAGTCTACAATCGGCTTTCTTT.